This passage covers 19 T cell receptor beta chains from one sample sequenced in a study of identical twins. TCRdb reanalysed the 5' RACE reads using MiXCR and keeps one entry per CDR3 protein. This sample yields about 470,000 distinct CDR3 sequences, of which roughly a quarter are seen a single time; 2.9% belongs to the top ten. This sample was shared with a second study, whose subject was T cells expressing NK-cell markers.

The sequenced sample was CD4+ T cells sorted from blood. The receptors were sampled from a woman younger than 35 in good health.

The chain joins TRBV2 to TRBJ2-7; D is unresolved. The length of the CDR3 is 13 residues. Germline lookup yields CDR1 SNHLY and CDR2 FYNNEI. Trimming cost V 3 bases and J 7 bases, with 13 bases left between them. The CDR3 DNA follows: TGTGCCAGCAGTGACCTGGGGATAGGGGAGCAGTACTTC. It yields the protein CASSDLGIGEQYF.

V is TRBV6-1 and J is TRBJ2-1; unclear D gene. CDR1 is MNHNS and CDR2 is SASEGT in the germline V gene. With 5 bases removed from V and 7 bases from J, the gap between germline ends came to 18 bases. This CDR3 is built from 15 residues. In DNA, the CDR3 is TGTGCCAGCAGTCCCGCGGCCCGATCTACAAATGAGCAGTTCTTC. It codes for CASSPAARSTNEQFF.

The chain links TRBV6-6 to TRBJ2-7; perhaps TRBD2 as D (6 bases). Germline CDR1 is MNHNY and CDR2 is SVGAGI (reference sequence). V was cut by 7 bases and J by 5 bases, with 15 bases left in between. This CDR3 spans 13 amino acids. CDR3 loop: CASNWGDGNEQYF. In nucleotides, the CDR3 is TGTGCCAGCAATTGGGGGGACGGGAACGAGCAGTACTTC.

This clonotype was seen a handful of times. The genes are TRBV10-2 and TRBJ1-6, with D possibly being TRBD1 (5 bases). CDR3 length: 16 residues. The germline gives CDR1 WSHSY, CDR2 SAAADI. Trimming took off 6 bases at V and 7 bases at J, with 19 bases between the two ends. CDR3 loop: CASSPPVWRGNSPLHF. The CDR3 DNA sequence: TGCGCCAGCAGCCCTCCGGTGTGGAGGGGCAATTCACCCCTCCACTTT.

This clonotype has a handful of counts. The V call is TRBV3-1, the J call TRBJ1-2; D unclear. The V gene's germline CDR1 is LGHDT and CDR2 YNNKEL (reference sequence). This CDR3 has 14 residues. With 0 bases removed from V and 4 bases from J, the gap between germline ends came to 9 bases. CDR3 DNA: TGTGCCAGCAGCCAAGACGGCCCCGTCTATGGCTACACCTTC. This encodes CASSQDGPVYGYTF.

This clonotype was picked up a small number of times. The chain is built from TRBV7-2 and TRBJ2-2; D assignment may be TRBD1 or TRBD2 (5 bases each). Trimming shortened V by 7 bases and J by 7 bases, and 19 bases separated the two germline ends. Germline V gene data show CDR1 as SGHTA and CDR2 as FQGNSA. The CDR3 totals 15 residues. DNA of the CDR3: TGTGCCAGCAACCGGGACGGTAGCAGGGACGGGGAGCTGTTTTTT. Its protein product is CASNRDGSRDGELFF.

This rearrangement joins TRBV11-3 to TRBJ2-1; possible D gene TRBD2, 6 bases. The CDR3 length is 12 residues. The V end was cut by 1 base, the J end by 15 bases, with 13 bases between. The germline gives CDR1 SGHNT, CDR2 YENEEA. In DNA, the CDR3 is TGTGCCAGCAGCTTAGGGGGGACTGCCTCGTTCTTC. This gives the protein CASSLGGTASFF. The variable domain in full, completed from reference TRBV11-3 and TRBJ2-1, reads EAGVVQSPRYKIIEKKQPVAFWCNPISGHNTLYWYLQNLGQGPELLIRYENEEAVDDSQLPKDRFSAERLKGVDSTLKIQPAELGDSAVYLCASSLGGTASFFGPGTRLTVL.

This chain links TRBV6-1 with TRBJ2-7; possibly TRBD2 for D (5 bases). Germline CDR1 reads MNHNS; CDR2 reads SASEGT. V was pared by 4 bases and J by 6 bases, with 16 bases between. The CDR3 totals 14 residues. The CDR3 protein is CASSGLGEVGEQYF. In DNA, the CDR3 is TGTGCCAGCAGTGGCTTGGGAGAGGTCGGCGAGCAGTACTTC.

This clonotype came up a few times. This chain connects TRBV7-9 to TRBJ1-3; D remains ambiguous. The CDR3 loop spans 15 amino acids. Trimming shortened V by 1 base and J by 0 bases, and 7 bases separated the two germline ends. CDR1 is SEHNR and CDR2 is FQNEAQ in the germline V gene (reference sequence). The CDR3 here is CASSLDRHSGNTIYF. CDR3 DNA: TGTGCCAGCAGCTTAGATCGGCACTCTGGAAACACCATATATTTT.

This clonotype was observed once. This chain links TRBV6-1 with TRBJ2-7, with D perhaps matching TRBD2 (7 bases). Trimming cost V 5 bases and J 2 bases, with 16 bases left between them. This CDR3 region has 15 residues. CDR1 and CDR2 (germline): MNHNS, SASEGT. The CDR3 DNA is TGTGCCAGCAGTCCCCCCGGGGGGCGCACCTACGAGCAGTACTTC. This translates into CASSPPGGRTYEQYF.

The chain joins TRBV20-1 to TRBJ1-2, with D perhaps matching TRBD1 (5 bases). Germline V gene sequence: CDR1 DFQATT, CDR2 SNEGSKA (reference sequence). The CDR3 is made up of 12 amino acids. V shed 1 base and J shed 8 bases, with 11 bases lying between them. DNA for the CDR3: TGCAGTGCTAGAGGGTACGGGGACGGCTACACCTTC. Protein sequence: CSARGYGDGYTF.

The V gene is TRBV6-1, the J gene TRBJ2-7; D remains ambiguous. Trimming left V 5 bases short and J 5 bases short, with 22 bases between. The V gene's germline CDR1 is MNHNS and CDR2 SASEGT. The CDR3 spans 16 residues. The CDR3 reads CASSRSGQNLPHEQYF. CDR3 DNA sequence: TGTGCCAGCAGTCGATCCGGGCAAAACCTCCCCCACGAGCAGTACTTC.

This chain joins TRBV5-1 and TRBJ2-1, with TRBD2 matching over 14 bases. Trimming cost V 2 bases and J 9 bases; bases outside gene matches: 1. Germline values: CDR1 SGHRS, CDR2 YFSETQ. CDR3 size: 14 residues. The CDR3 here is CASSFGTSGSEQFF. CDR3 sequence (DNA): TGCGCCAGCAGCTTTGGGACTAGCGGGAGTGAGCAGTTCTTC.

This clonotype has only a few counts. This rearrangement joins TRBV7-2 to TRBJ2-7; TRBD2 is a possible D gene (6 bases). V gave up 6 bases and J gave up 0 bases, with 15 bases separating them. The germline V gene encodes CDR1 SGHTA and CDR2 FQGNSA. The CDR3 length is 15 residues. CDR3 region: CASRMKGLSSYEQYF. DNA for the CDR3: TGTGCCAGCAGGATGAAGGGACTTAGCTCCTACGAGCAGTACTTC.

The chain combines TRBV12-3 or TRBV12-4 with TRBJ2-5; D may correspond to TRBD1 or TRBD2 (6 bases each). This CDR3 is built from 13 residues. V lost 7 bases, J lost 5 bases, and 14 bases lay in between. The CDR3 region has the DNA TGTGCCAGCAACGACGGGGGCGGCGAGACCCAGTACTTC. Its translation is CASNDGGGETQYF.

This clonotype has just a few counts. The chain joins TRBV6-6 to TRBJ2-5; 8 bases agree with TRBD2. Germline CDR1 is MNHNY and CDR2 is SVGAGI (reference sequence). The CDR3 consists of 12 residues. V dropped 8 bases and J dropped 5; count of bases not matched to a gene: 4. The CDR3 region has the DNA TGTGCCAGCGGAGCGGGGGTGGAGACCCAGTACTTC. Amino acids: CASGAGVETQYF.

The chain joins TRBV7-9 to TRBJ1-1; tentative D call: TRBD1 (5 bases). The CDR3 extends over 12 amino acids. Trimming stripped 10 bases from V and 2 bases from J, with 11 bases between. Germline CDR1 SEHNR, CDR2 FQNEAQ (reference sequence). CDR3 nucleotides: TGTGCCACCGGGGCACTTAACACTGAAGCTTTCTTT. Protein product: CATGALNTEAFF.

J is TRBJ2-4 and V is TRBV2; D ambiguous. This CDR3 comprises 13 residues. Per germline, CDR1 SNHLY and CDR2 FYNNEI. Trimming removed 10 bases from V and 0 bases from J, with 10 bases in between. In DNA, the CDR3 is TGTGCCATTGCGTACCTAGCCAAAAACATTCAGTACTTC. It translates to CAIAYLAKNIQYF.

This clonotype was picked up a small number of times. The chain employs TRBV6-2 or TRBV6-3 and TRBJ2-7; 11 bases map to TRBD2. The trim removed 0 bases at V and 2 bases at J, leaving 3 bases unmatched. The CDR3 totals 16 residues. Germline V lookup: CDR1 MNHEY, CDR2 SVGEGT. In nucleotides, the CDR3 is TGTGCCAGCAGTTACTCACGACTAGCGGGGACCTACGAGCAGTACTTC. Amino acid sequence: CASSYSRLAGTYEQYF.